This T cell receptor beta chain came from a study of T cells after posttransplantation cyclophosphamide. Busulfan-fludarabine conditioning, marrow transplant, and cyclophosphamide on days +3 and +4 were administered. This clone occurred once. TCRdb's table, derived via immunoSEQ multiplex PCR, lists solely in-frame clones and lacks some. The table records 4,600 or so clones, 65% to 90% of them present only once. Germline V gene lookup returns CDR1 SGHNT and CDR2 YYREEE (reference sequence). V was clipped by 0 bases and J by 5 bases; unmatched bases: 12. The CDR3 has 18 residues. The sample consisted of PBMCs, taken 86 days after allogeneic stem cell transplant with posttransplant cyclophosphamide. The sequence came from a male patient aged 50 to 59 who received an allogeneic stem cell transplant from an unrelated donor, was CMV-positive, and had acute GVHD only. Some T cells may arise from the graft donor. The chain is built from TRBV5-4 and TRBJ2-7, with 12 positions matching TRBD2. The CDR3 DNA reads as TGTGCCAGCAGCTTGGGACTAGCGGGGGAGGCGGCAGTGGACGAGCAGTACTTC. The encoded protein is CASSLGLAGEAAVDEQYF.